What follows are 20 T cell receptor beta chains derived from one specimen sequenced in a study of blood T cells in healthy people across ages. A second about 7 to 12 cycle PCR used barcoded and J-beta primers. MiXCR, applied by TCRdb to the 5' RACE reads, yields one record per CDR3 protein. The data contain more than 650,000 distinct CDR3 sequences, 20% to 25% of them singletons. Sequencing was carried out using blood. Receptor source: a man between 70 and 80 years old in good health.

The rearrangement links TRBV18 to TRBJ2-7, with unresolved D. The CDR3 runs to 15 residues. Germline-derived CDR1 and CDR2 are KGHSH and LQKENI. Trimming pared 3 bases from V and 0 bases from J, leaving 12 bases between. The CDR3 spells CASSPSTSRSYEQYV. CDR3 DNA: TGTGCCAGCTCACCGTCGACTTCTCGCTCCTACGAGCAGTACGTC.

CDR3 bases: TGTGCCAGCAGACAGAGTACAGGGGCAGATACGCAGTATTTT. Its translation is CASRQSTGADTQYF. The rearrangement links TRBV7-2 to TRBJ2-3; 7 bases match TRBD1. CDR1 SGHTA and CDR2 FQGNSA come from the germline V gene. The CDR3 runs to 14 residues. V lost 6 bases, J lost 4 bases, and 7 bases stayed unmatched.

The chain is built from TRBV3-1 and TRBJ2-2; 10 bases are a match to TRBD1. The V segment lost 7 bases and the J segment 5 bases; nucleotides outside the gene matches: 7. This CDR3 region has 15 residues. CDR1 is LGHDT and CDR2 is YNNKEL in the germline V gene (reference sequence). CDR3 bases: TGTGCCAGCAACAGACAGGGGGCGCGAACCGGGGAGCTGTTTTTT. Translating it yields CASNRQGARTGELFF.

This chain connects TRBV6-2 or TRBV6-3 to TRBJ2-7, with TRBD2 as a possible D gene (5 bases). V lost 10 bases to trimming and J lost 3 bases, with 10 bases between them. This CDR3 contains 11 residues. Germline V CDR1 and CDR2: MNHEY, SVGEGT. This CDR3 reads CATRRVYEQYV. The CDR3 region has the DNA TGTGCCACTAGGCGGGTCTACGAGCAGTACGTC.

The chain couples TRBV6-6 to TRBJ2-5; TRBD2 is a possible D gene (6 bases). This CDR3 has 13 residues. V was clipped by 5 bases and J by 5 bases, with 12 bases between them. Per the germline V gene, CDR1 is MNHNY and CDR2 is SVGAGI (reference sequence). This CDR3 is CASSRERYETQYF. Here the CDR3 DNA reads TGTGCCAGCAGTCGGGAGAGGTACGAGACCCAGTACTTC.

This chain connects TRBV9 to TRBJ2-1; 12 bases are a match to TRBD2. CDR3 length: 19 residues. Germline assignment: CDR1 SGDLS and CDR2 YYNGEE. J gave up 7 bases and V 3 bases, and 17 bases lay outside the gene matches. CDR3 coding DNA: TGTGCCAGCAGCGCGCCCGGGACTAGCGGGCGAAACGCGGGAAATGAGCAGTTCTTC. Residues: CASSAPGTSGRNAGNEQFF.

This clonotype has more than one count but fewer than ten. V and J are TRBV11-2 and TRBJ2-1; 8 nucleotides match TRBD2. Germline CDR1 and CDR2: SGHAT and FQNNGV. The CDR3 covers 17 residues. The V segment lost 1 base and the J segment 6 bases; nucleotides outside the gene matches: 11. This CDR3 reads CASSLVRTAGAGNEQFF. CDR3 in DNA: TGTGCCAGCAGCTTAGTTCGCACAGCGGGAGCGGGCAATGAGCAGTTCTTC.

The V and J genes are TRBV6-2 or TRBV6-3 and TRBJ2-2; TRBD1 matches at 8 bases. Trimming cost V 8 bases and J 7 bases; bases outside gene matches: 12. This CDR3 comprises 15 residues. CDR1 and CDR2 from the germline V gene are MNHEY and SVGEGT. The chain's CDR3 is CASSPGQGIHGELFF. The CDR3 DNA follows: TGTGCCAGCTCCCCAGGACAGGGAATCCACGGGGAGCTGTTTTTT.

This clonotype was seen a few times. This chain joins TRBV12-3 or TRBV12-4 and TRBJ2-3; D is undetermined. The CDR3 has 13 amino acids. The V gene lost 3 bases and the J gene lost 2 bases, with 6 bases spanning the gap. CDR3 DNA: TGTGCCAGCAGTTTCGCCTCCACAGATACGCAGTATTTT. This gives the protein CASSFASTDTQYF.

This clonotype was seen repeatedly, ten times or more. This chain links TRBV12-3 or TRBV12-4 with TRBJ1-1; D is undetermined. The V and J ends lost 5 bases and 1 base respectively, with 11 bases between them. This CDR3 region has 14 residues. The DNA of the CDR3 is TGTGCCAGCAGTCCGCAGGCCAAGAACACTGAAGCTTTCTTT. It encodes CASSPQAKNTEAFF.

This clonotype was detected only a few times. The CDR3 region is CASSLPAGEADTQYF. The CDR3 DNA reads TGTGCCAGCAGCTTACCAGCGGGGGAGGCAGATACGCAGTATTTT. This chain uses TRBV13 with TRBJ2-3, with TRBD2 matching 8 bases. CDR1 and CDR2 from the germline V gene are PRHDT and FYEKMQ (reference sequence). J lost 4 bases, V lost 2 bases, and 5 bases had no gene match. The CDR3 loop spans 15 amino acids.

The V gene is TRBV5-1, the J gene TRBJ1-1; a possible D gene is TRBD1 (6 bases). V lost 0 bases and J 0 bases, leaving 9 bases between the germline ends. The CDR3 spans 15 residues. Germline V gene data show CDR1 as SGHRS and CDR2 as YFSETQ. The CDR3 loop is CASSLETGLNTEAFF. DNA for the CDR3: TGCGCCAGCAGCTTGGAGACAGGTTTGAACACTGAAGCTTTCTTT.

This clonotype occurred a few times. The rearrangement uses TRBV5-1 and TRBJ2-7; 7 bases match TRBD1. CDR3 length: 14 residues. V shed 2 bases and J 2 bases; nucleotides not matched to a gene: 4. CDR1 is SGHRS, CDR2 YFSETQ, per germline. The CDR3 loop reads CASSFTGDPYEQYF. The CDR3 DNA sequence: TGCGCCAGCAGCTTCACAGGGGACCCCTACGAGCAGTACTTC.

In its sample, this clonotype was seen a few times. The chain uses TRBV29-1 and TRBJ2-3; 9 bases agree with TRBD2. The V and J ends lost 6 bases and 5 bases, in that order; junction bases with no gene match: 9. Germline V gives CDR1 SQVTM, CDR2 ANQGSEA. The CDR3 is 14 residues long. The CDR3 region is CSVDLSGGQDTQYF. As DNA, the CDR3 is TGCAGCGTGGACCTTAGCGGGGGACAAGATACGCAGTATTTT.

This clonotype has more than one count but fewer than ten. This chain joins TRBV5-1 and TRBJ2-7, with D perhaps matching TRBD1 or TRBD2 (6 bases each). Germline V CDR1 and CDR2: SGHRS, YFSETQ. Trimming removed 7 bases from V and 3 bases from J, with 17 bases in between. The CDR3 length is 14 residues. CDR3 residues: CASAVAGGFYEQYF. CDR3 nucleotide sequence: TGCGCCAGCGCTGTCGCCGGGGGCTTCTACGAGCAGTACTTC.

There are a few counts of this clonotype. The rearrangement joins TRBV7-8 to TRBJ2-2, with D maybe TRBD2 (5 bases). V dropped 1 base and J dropped 7 bases, with 7 bases sitting between them. The CDR3 has 13 amino acids. Germline lookup yields CDR1 SGHVS and CDR2 FQNEAQ. CDR3 protein: CASSLGRVGELFF. CDR3 bases: TGTGCCAGCAGCTTAGGGCGGGTCGGGGAGCTGTTTTTT. Full variable domain (outside the CDR3, taken from reference TRBV7-8 and TRBJ2-2): GAGVSQSPRYKVAKRGQDVALRCDPISGHVSLFWYQQALGQGPEFLTYFQNEAQLDKSGLPSDRFFAERPEGSVSTLKIQRTQQEDSAVYLCASSLGRVGELFFGEGSRLTVL.

The rearrangement joins TRBV25-1 to TRBJ2-3, with 12 bases identical to TRBD2. Trimming cost V 3 bases and J 4 bases; bases outside gene matches: 5. The length of the CDR3 is 16 residues. Germline values: CDR1 MGHDK, CDR2 SYGVNS. CDR3 loop: CASSDNLAGGSDTQYF. The DNA for the CDR3 is TGTGCCAGCAGTGATAATCTAGCGGGGGGGTCAGATACGCAGTATTTT.

This clonotype has a handful of counts. This chain uses TRBV6-4 with TRBJ2-3, with 9 nucleotides matching TRBD1. The CDR3 runs 15 residues. Per the germline V gene, CDR1 is MRHNA and CDR2 is SNTAGT. Trimming removed 2 bases from V and 3 bases from J; junction bases left unmatched: 3. The CDR3 loop is CASSDVQGATDTQYF. CDR3 sequence (DNA): TGTGCCAGCAGTGACGTACAGGGGGCGACAGATACGCAGTATTTT.

This sequence joins TRBV7-2 and TRBJ2-1; D not certain. This CDR3 has 11 residues. Germline V gene sequence: CDR1 SGHTA, CDR2 FQGNSA. V was clipped by 8 bases and J by 5 bases, with 7 bases between them. CDR3 loop: CASGEHNEQFF. In DNA, the CDR3 is TGTGCCAGCGGCGAACACAATGAGCAGTTCTTC.

V gene TRBV19 combines with J gene TRBJ2-3, with D possibly being TRBD2 (6 bases). Trimming removed 10 bases at V and 2 bases at J, with 16 bases between. This CDR3 contains 14 residues. Germline lookup yields CDR1 LNHDA and CDR2 SQIVND (reference sequence). The CDR3 bases are TGTGCCACTAACCGGGACTGGCACACAGATACGCAGTATTTT. As protein: CATNRDWHTDTQYF.